This TCR beta chain comes out of a study of regulatory T cells in long-lasting Graves disease. In the case of this clonotype: Its target is unknown. A much larger clone is a single base away; this may be a read error.

The authors built TCR beta libraries using iRepertoire HTBI primers and Arm-PCR of CDR3 regions. MiXCR, run by TCRdb on the multiplex PCR reads, gives a single entry per CDR3 protein. The repertoire includes about half a million distinct CDR3 sequences, roughly 22% of them detected once, and around 13% sits in the top ten. The length of the CDR3 is 14 residues. The ends lost 10 bases at V and 3 bases at J; junction bases unmatched: 11. Indicated time point: persistent/refractory GD, antithyroid drugs over 5 years with positive TRAb. PBMC-derived RNA was used for the TCR library. EDTA tubes were used for drawing around 8.8 milliliters of peripheral blood. Notes on the study in general: TCR diversity was lower in persistent than newly diagnosed Graves' disease. Persistent patients had more shared public clonotypes (2,741) than new patients (roughly 970).

The material was peripheral blood mononuclear cells (PBMCs), obtained when the disease was refractory, from a patient treated with antithyroid drugs. The chain combines TRBV12-3 or TRBV12-4 with TRBJ2-5; 7 bases line up with TRBD2. This TCR derives from a female donor with Graves disease. CDR3 nucleotides: TGTGCCAACAAGGGTGGCGGGGGAAAAGAGACCCAGTACTTC. Translation gives CANKGGGGKETQYF.